One sample yielded the 12 T cell receptor beta chains listed below, sequenced in a study of blood T cell repertoires in COVID-19 (dated by TCRdb to about 2020). Library construction relied on the immunoSEQ multiplex PCR assay. The source is immuneACCESS, and TCRdb retained only in-frame sequences with V and J called. Part of the clones is not carried over; for the studies checked, unresolved V genes explain less than half of this, and the remainder is unexplained. Counted in this sample were 100,000 to 150,000 clones; roughly 87% of them appeared once. The ten top clones hold 20% to 30% of the sample. Sample: peripheral blood. Receptor source: a woman older than 75 with acute or convalescent COVID-19.

The chain couples TRBV21-1 to TRBJ2-7; the D call in the table, TRBD1, was not verified against the DNA. TRBV21-1 is annotated as a pseudogene. This CDR3 region has 15 residues. The CDR3 sequence is CASACAGLTTYEQYF. In nucleotides, the CDR3 is TGTGCCAGCGCCTGCGCAGGGTTGACCACCTACGAGCAGTACTTC.

The chain links TRBV6-5 to TRBJ1-1; D is unclear. The CDR3 loop spans 14 amino acids. CDR1 MNHEY and CDR2 SVGAGI come from the germline V gene. V lost 6 bases, J lost 1 base, and 12 bases lay in between. The CDR3 coding sequence is TGTGCCAGCAGCCCCCAGTCCAAGAACACTGAAGCTTTCTTT. It translates to CASSPQSKNTEAFF.

The J gene is TRBJ1-4, the V gene TRBV7-7; a possible D gene is TRBD1 (6 bases). V lost 5 bases to trimming and J lost 0 bases, with 28 bases between them. Germline CDR1 reads SSHAT; CDR2 reads FNYEAQ (reference sequence). The CDR3 covers 21 residues. CDR3 nucleotide sequence: TGTGCCAGCAGCCGTCCAGGCGGAACAGAGGGGGATAGTTCAACTAATGAAAAACTGTTTTTT. Its protein is CASSRPGGTEGDSSTNEKLFF.

The rearrangement uses TRBV28 and TRBJ1-1, with TRBD1 matching 7 bases. Per the germline V gene, CDR1 is MDHEN and CDR2 is SYDVKM. CDR3 size: 13 residues. V lost 8 bases, J lost 5 bases, and 8 bases stayed unmatched. Here the CDR3 DNA reads TGTGCCAGCCGGGAAAGGGGGCGAACTGAAGCTTTCTTT. Translating gives CASRERGRTEAFF.

This clone was counted a single time. V and J are TRBV28 and TRBJ2-1; 12 nucleotides line up with TRBD1. The V gene end was trimmed by 8 bases and the J gene end by 7 bases; junction bases not matched to a gene: 15. The CDR3 has 17 amino acids. Looked up from germline, CDR1 is MDHEN and CDR2 is SYDVKM. In DNA form, the CDR3 reads TGTGCCAGCTTCCTTGGGACAGGGGGCAAAAGGGAGAATGAGCAGTTCTTC. It codes for CASFLGTGGKRENEQFF.

V gene TRBV2 combines with J gene TRBJ1-6; D not resolved. Trimming took 7 bases from V and 4 from J, leaving 8 bases between them. Germline CDR1 SNHLY, CDR2 FYNNEI. CDR3 length: 13 residues. The CDR3 loop is CASISGYNSPLHF. The CDR3 DNA reads as TGTGCCAGCATTTCCGGGTATAATTCACCCCTCCACTTT.

The chain employs TRBV2 and TRBJ1-6, with D possibly TRBD1 on 5 matching bases. V was clipped by 5 bases and J by 7 bases, with 12 bases between them. This CDR3 has 14 residues. CDR1 is SNHLY and CDR2 is FYNNEI in the germline V gene. CDR3 amino acids: CASSTQGWNSPLHF. For the CDR3, the DNA is TGTGCCAGCAGTACTCAGGGCTGGAATTCACCCCTCCACTTT.

This clone was seen only once. The J gene is TRBJ2-1, the V gene TRBV28; TRBD1 agrees at 7 bases. There are 14 residues in the CDR3. Germline V gene sequence: CDR1 MDHEN, CDR2 SYDVKM. J gave up 2 bases and V 7 bases, and 5 bases lay outside the gene matches. The CDR3 spells CASKPQGTYNEQFF. DNA for the CDR3: TGTGCCAGCAAACCACAGGGGACCTACAATGAGCAGTTCTTC.

This chain connects TRBV25-1 to TRBJ1-1, with D possibly matching TRBD1 (6 bases). The CDR3 totals 14 residues. Per the germline V gene, CDR1 is MGHDK and CDR2 is SYGVNS. V lost 6 bases and J 4 bases, leaving 15 bases between the germline ends. CDR3 loop: CASRRGGVGTEAFF. Written as DNA, the CDR3 is TGTGCCAGCAGACGAGGGGGGGTAGGCACTGAAGCTTTCTTT.

This chain joins TRBV12-3 or TRBV12-4 and TRBJ1-6; TRBD1 might be the D (5 bases). The CDR3 has 13 amino acids. Trimming removed 6 bases from V and 13 bases from J, with 16 bases in between. The CDR3 spells CASSRDRIVPLHF. The CDR3 DNA reads TGTGCCAGCAGCCGAGACAGAATTGTGCCCCTCCACTTT.

The chain uses TRBV24-1 and TRBJ1-1, with D possibly being TRBD1 (5 bases). The V gene lost 4 bases and the J gene lost 2 bases, with 13 bases spanning the gap. The CDR3 spans 15 residues. Germline V gene lookup returns CDR1 KGHDR and CDR2 SFDVKD. In DNA, the CDR3 is TGTGCCACCAGTGAACGGGGGACGGGTAACACTGAAGCTTTCTTT. It codes for CATSERGTGNTEAFF.

The CDR3 coding sequence is TGTGCCAGCAGCTTGGCCAGACTAGCGGGGGGGCCTCGGACAGATACGCAGTATTTT. Protein sequence: CASSLARLAGGPRTDTQYF. This chain joins TRBV5-4 and TRBJ2-3, with 14 bases lining up with TRBD2. Germline CDR1 and CDR2: SGHNT and YYREEE (reference sequence). V shed 0 bases and J 3 bases; nucleotides not matched to a gene: 9. The CDR3 length is 19 residues.